A selection of T cell receptor beta chains follows, all from one sample in a study of cytomegalovirus exposure and HLA in healthy donors. Assay used: immunoSEQ multiplex PCR; TCRdb lists only in-frame clones, some missing. The sample shows some 120,000 clones, 82% of them seen only once. The source material was PBMCs. The receptors shown here come from a young man in good health and CMV-seropositive. The CDR3 runs from the conserved cysteine through the conserved F or W. A D gene is named only where the DNA matches it firmly. Not all rows give a size; the values are once, few, many and, for expanded clones, a class.

j_gene: TRBJ2-3
d_gene: TRBD2
abundance: -
v_gene: TRBV27
CDR3aa: CASSLLPFRLAGTDTQYF
CDR3nt: TGTGCCAGCAGTTTACTCCCCTTTAGGTTAGCGGGGACAGATACGCAGTATTTT

j_gene: TRBJ2-5
d_gene: -
abundance: -
v_gene: TRBV5-8
CDR3aa: CASMTAETQYF
CDR3nt: TGTGCCAGCATGACAGCAGAGACCCAGTACTTC

j_gene: TRBJ1-2
d_gene: -
abundance: -
v_gene: TRBV5-4
CDR3aa: CASSLEVQTGGGYTF
CDR3nt: TGTGCCAGCAGCTTGGAGGTTCAGACTGGCGGGGGCTACACCTTC

j_gene: TRBJ2-1
d_gene: TRBD2
abundance: -
v_gene: TRBV5-8
CDR3aa: CASSWGLAGADEQFF
CDR3nt: TGTGCCAGCAGCTGGGGACTAGCGGGGGCGGATGAGCAGTTCTTC

j_gene: TRBJ2-1
d_gene: -
abundance: once
v_gene: TRBV7-2
CDR3aa: CASSSWGRNEQFF
CDR3nt: TGTGCCAGCAGCTCCTGGGGGCGAAATGAGCAGTTCTTC

j_gene: TRBJ2-1
d_gene: -
abundance: -
v_gene: TRBV7-9
CDR3aa: CASSLDRSYNEQFF
CDR3nt: TGTGCCAGCAGCTTAGACAGGTCCTACAATGAGCAGTTCTTC

j_gene: TRBJ2-5
d_gene: -
abundance: -
v_gene: TRBV11-3
CDR3aa: CASSPRFISRGETQYF
CDR3nt: TGTGCCAGCAGCCCCCGATTTATTTCGCGGGGAGAGACCCAGTACTTC

j_gene: TRBJ2-5
d_gene: TRBD1
abundance: -
v_gene: TRBV18
CDR3aa: CASSRQDRGETQYF
CDR3nt: TGTGCCAGCTCACGCCAGGACAGGGGCGAGACCCAGTACTTC

j_gene: TRBJ2-2
d_gene: -
abundance: few
v_gene: TRBV7-8
CDR3aa: CASSPSRVTGELFF
CDR3nt: TGTGCCAGCAGCCCTTCCCGTGTGACCGGGGAGCTGTTTTTT

j_gene: TRBJ1-5
d_gene: -
abundance: -
v_gene: TRBV19
CDR3aa: CASKRDGGGSNQPQHF
CDR3nt: TGTGCCAGTAAGCGTGACGGGGGAGGGAGCAATCAGCCCCAGCATTTT

j_gene: TRBJ2-7
d_gene: -
abundance: -
v_gene: TRBV2
CDR3aa: CASSIGGLGEQYF
CDR3nt: TGTGCCAGCTCCATTGGAGGGCTAGGCGAGCAGTACTTC

j_gene: TRBJ1-2
d_gene: TRBD1
abundance: -
v_gene: TRBV5-1
CDR3aa: CASSWGDRPLINYGYTF
CDR3nt: TGCGCCAGCAGCTGGGGGGACAGGCCCTTAATAAACTATGGCTACACCTTC

j_gene: TRBJ1-6
d_gene: -
abundance: -
v_gene: TRBV13
CDR3aa: CASSLGQETPLHF
CDR3nt: TGTGCCAGCAGCTTAGGGCAGGAAACACCCCTCCACTTT

j_gene: TRBJ2-7
d_gene: TRBD2
abundance: -
v_gene: TRBV4-1
CDR3aa: CASSQGGGGQGLAYEQYF
CDR3nt: TGCGCCAGCAGCCAAGGTGGTGGGGGCCAGGGACTAGCCTACGAGCAGTACTTC

j_gene: TRBJ2-7
d_gene: -
abundance: -
v_gene: TRBV6-5
CDR3aa: CASSPRPGLDEQYF
CDR3nt: TGTGCCAGCAGTCCCCGGCCAGGGCTTGACGAGCAGTACTTC

j_gene: TRBJ2-1
d_gene: TRBD1
abundance: -
v_gene: TRBV5-8
CDR3aa: CASSPGTGTDEQFF
CDR3nt: TGTGCCAGCAGCCCAGGGACAGGGACTGATGAGCAGTTCTTC